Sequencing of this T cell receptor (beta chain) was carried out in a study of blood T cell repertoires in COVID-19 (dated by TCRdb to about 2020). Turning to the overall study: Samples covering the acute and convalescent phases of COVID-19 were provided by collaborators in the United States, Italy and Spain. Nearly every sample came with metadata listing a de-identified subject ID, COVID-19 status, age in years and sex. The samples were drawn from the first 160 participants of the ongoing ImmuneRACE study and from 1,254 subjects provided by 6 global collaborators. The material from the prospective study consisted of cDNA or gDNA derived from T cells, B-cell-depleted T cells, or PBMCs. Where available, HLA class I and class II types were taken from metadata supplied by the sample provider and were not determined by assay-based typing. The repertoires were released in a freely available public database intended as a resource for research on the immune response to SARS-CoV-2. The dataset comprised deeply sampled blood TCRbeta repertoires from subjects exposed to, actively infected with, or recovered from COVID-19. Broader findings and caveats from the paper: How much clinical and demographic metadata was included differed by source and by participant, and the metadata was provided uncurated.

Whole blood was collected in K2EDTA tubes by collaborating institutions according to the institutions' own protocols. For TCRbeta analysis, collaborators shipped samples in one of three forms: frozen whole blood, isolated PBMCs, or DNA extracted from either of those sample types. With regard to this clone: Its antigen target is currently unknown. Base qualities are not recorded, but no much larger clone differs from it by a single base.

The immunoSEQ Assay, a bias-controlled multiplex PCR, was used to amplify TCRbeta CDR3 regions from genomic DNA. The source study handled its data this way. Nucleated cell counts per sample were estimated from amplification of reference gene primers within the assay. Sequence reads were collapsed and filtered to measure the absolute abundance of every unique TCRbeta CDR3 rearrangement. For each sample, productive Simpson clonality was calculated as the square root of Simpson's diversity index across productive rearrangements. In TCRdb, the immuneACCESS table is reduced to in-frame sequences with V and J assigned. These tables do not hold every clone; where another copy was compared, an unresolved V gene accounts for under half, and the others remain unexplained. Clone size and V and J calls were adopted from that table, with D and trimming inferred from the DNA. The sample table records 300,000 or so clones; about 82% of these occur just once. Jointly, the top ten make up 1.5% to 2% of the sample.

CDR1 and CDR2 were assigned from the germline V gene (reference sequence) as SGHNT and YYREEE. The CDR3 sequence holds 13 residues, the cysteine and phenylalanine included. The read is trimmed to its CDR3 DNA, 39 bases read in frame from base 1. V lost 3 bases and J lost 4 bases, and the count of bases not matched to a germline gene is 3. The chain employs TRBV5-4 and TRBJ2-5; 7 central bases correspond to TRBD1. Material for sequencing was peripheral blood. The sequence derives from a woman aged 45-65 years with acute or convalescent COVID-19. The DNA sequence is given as TGTGCCAGCAGCTCGACAGGGACAGAGACCCAGTACTTC. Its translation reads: CASSSTGTETQYF.